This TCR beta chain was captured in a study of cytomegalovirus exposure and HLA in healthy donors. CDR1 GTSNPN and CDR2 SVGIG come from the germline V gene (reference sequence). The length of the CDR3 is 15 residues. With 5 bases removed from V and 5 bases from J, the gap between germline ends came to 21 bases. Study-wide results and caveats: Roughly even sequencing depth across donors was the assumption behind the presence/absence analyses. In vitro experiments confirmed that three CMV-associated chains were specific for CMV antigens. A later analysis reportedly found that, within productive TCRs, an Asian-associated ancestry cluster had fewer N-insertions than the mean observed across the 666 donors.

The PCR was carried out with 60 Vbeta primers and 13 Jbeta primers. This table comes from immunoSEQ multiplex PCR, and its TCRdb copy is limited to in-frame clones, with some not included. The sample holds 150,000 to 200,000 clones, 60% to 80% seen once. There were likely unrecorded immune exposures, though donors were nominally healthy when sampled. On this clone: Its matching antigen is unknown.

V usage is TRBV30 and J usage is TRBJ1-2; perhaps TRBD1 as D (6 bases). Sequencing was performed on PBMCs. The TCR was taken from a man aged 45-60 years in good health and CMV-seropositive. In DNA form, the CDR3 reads TGTGCCTGGGGCGCCAGAGGGGGGGGCTCTTATGGCTACACCTTC. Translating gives CAWGARGGGSYGYTF.